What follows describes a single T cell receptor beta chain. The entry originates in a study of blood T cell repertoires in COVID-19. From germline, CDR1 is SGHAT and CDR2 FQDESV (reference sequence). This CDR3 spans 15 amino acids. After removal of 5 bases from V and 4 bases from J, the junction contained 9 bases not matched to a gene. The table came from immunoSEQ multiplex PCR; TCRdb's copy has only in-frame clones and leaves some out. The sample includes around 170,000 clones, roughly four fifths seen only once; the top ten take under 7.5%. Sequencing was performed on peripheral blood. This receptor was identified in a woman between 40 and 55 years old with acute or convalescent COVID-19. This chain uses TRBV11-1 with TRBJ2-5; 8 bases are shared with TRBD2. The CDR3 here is CASSPDSGSRETQYF. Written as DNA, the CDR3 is TGTGCCAGCAGCCCCGACAGCGGGAGCCGAGAGACCCAGTACTTC.